These T cell receptor beta chains were read from a single sample in a study of siplizumab effects on memory and regulatory T cells. Data came from immunoSEQ multiplex PCR; TCRdb stores just in-frame clones and leaves some out. The data contain 70,000 to 100,000 clones, approximately 97% of them seen just once; the ten biggest clones take up roughly 0.031%. Sequencing was carried out using naive CD4+ T cells sorted from blood. The receptors shown here come from a human donor in good health. The CDR3 runs from the conserved cysteine through the conserved F or W. The D gene is left open where the match is weak. Clone size appears in some rows only: once, few, many, or a class for an expanded clone.

NA | NA | TRBJ2-7 | TRBV11-1 | CASSRFSATEQYF | TGTGCCAGCAGCCGCTTCTCCGCAACGGAGCAGTACTTC
NA | TRBD1 | TRBJ2-2 | TRBV11-3 | CASSYRTGSNTGELFF | TGTGCCAGCAGCTATCGGACAGGGTCGAACACCGGGGAGCTGTTTTTT
NA | TRBD1 | TRBJ2-2 | TRBV27 | CASSLNRGPGELFF | TGTGCCAGCAGTTTAAACAGGGGGCCCGGGGAGCTGTTTTTT
NA | TRBD1 | TRBJ1-3 | TRBV18 | CASSVAGGPSGNTIYF | TGTGCCAGCTCAGTCGCAGGGGGTCCCTCTGGAAACACCATATATTTT
NA | TRBD2 | TRBJ2-7 | TRBV5-4 | CASSLGGLAGARNEQYF | TGTGCCAGCAGCTTGGGGGGGCTAGCGGGGGCTCGGAACGAGCAGTACTTC
NA | NA | TRBJ2-7 | TRBV2 | CASRVGRSSYEQYF | TGTGCCAGCAGGGTGGGACGGTCCTCCTACGAGCAGTACTTC
NA | NA | TRBJ2-6 | TRBV18 | CASSPQGNGANVLTF | TGTGCCAGCTCACCTCAGGGTAACGGGGCCAACGTCCTGACTTTC
NA | NA | TRBJ1-1 | TRBV18 | CASSPPGGGAGEAFF | TGTGCCAGCTCACCACCGGGCGGAGGGGCGGGTGAAGCTTTCTTT
NA | NA | TRBJ2-7 | TRBV19 | CASSWTASYEQYF | TGTGCCAGTAGTTGGACAGCTTCCTACGAGCAGTACTTC
NA | NA | TRBJ1-1 | TRBV7-9 | CASSPPRTFTEAFF | TGTGCCAGCAGCCCACCAAGGACATTCACTGAAGCTTTCTTT
NA | NA | TRBJ2-3 | TRBV13 | CASRLANSGTADTQYF | TGTGCCAGCAGGCTAGCGAACTCTGGCACGGCAGATACGCAGTATTTT
NA | TRBD2 | TRBJ2-1 | TRBV11-2 | CASSNGLAVYNEQFF | TGTGCCAGCAGCAACGGACTAGCGGTCTACAATGAGCAGTTCTTC
NA | NA | TRBJ2-5 | TRBV4-3 | CASSRDSSRETQYF | TGCGCCAGCAGCCGAGACAGTTCCAGGGAGACCCAGTACTTC
NA | NA | TRBJ2-1 | TRBV28 | CASSPSYNEQFF | TGTGCCAGCAGTCCGTCCTACAATGAGCAGTTCTTC
NA | NA | TRBJ2-3 | TRBV7-9 | CASSLGSRGTSTDTQYF | TGTGCCAGCAGCTTAGGTTCCAGGGGCACGAGCACAGATACGCAGTATTTT
NA | NA | TRBJ2-3 | TRBV5-1 | CASSPQGRGTDTQYF | TGCGCCAGCAGCCCGCAGGGTAGGGGCACAGATACGCAGTATTTT
NA | NA | TRBJ2-7 | TRBV7-7 | CASSLSLNHEQYF | TGTGCCAGCAGCTTAAGCCTGAATCACGAGCAGTACTTC
NA | TRBD2 | TRBJ2-7 | TRBV7-3 | CASSLASGGSYEQYF | TGTGCCAGCAGCTTAGCTAGCGGGGGCTCCTACGAGCAGTACTTC
once | NA | TRBJ1-1 | TRBV6-5 | CASGEWDTEAFF | TGTGCCAGCGGAGAATGGGACACTGAAGCTTTCTTT
NA | NA | TRBJ1-1 | TRBV19 | CASREDEAFF | TGTGCTAGTCGGGAGGATGAAGCTTTCTTT
once | TRBD1 | TRBJ1-1 | TRBV28 | CASSLPPGQANTEAFF | TGTGCCAGCAGTTTGCCCCCGGGACAGGCGAACACTGAAGCTTTCTTT
once | NA | TRBJ1-2 | TRBV6-5 | CASSYSDYGYTF | TGTGCCAGCAGTTACTCGGACTATGGCTACACCTTC
NA | TRBD2 | TRBJ2-7 | TRBV11-2 | CASSLDSGTSEQYF | TGTGCCAGCAGCTTAGATAGCGGGACTAGCGAGCAGTACTTC
NA | NA | TRBJ1-1 | TRBV7-2 | CASSLEGGAGAFF | TGTGCCAGCAGCTTAGAGGGCGGAGCCGGAGCTTTCTTT
NA | NA | TRBJ1-1 | TRBV11-3 | CASSLDSQGRTEAFF | TGTGCCAGCAGCTTAGATTCACAGGGACGAACTGAAGCTTTCTTT
NA | NA | TRBJ1-2 | TRBV28 | CASTPERYGYTF | TGTGCCAGCACCCCCGAACGCTATGGCTACACCTTC
NA | TRBD1 | TRBJ2-5 | TRBV5-1 | CASSTTGAGGETQYF | TGCGCCAGCAGCACCACAGGGGCAGGTGGAGAGACCCAGTACTTC
NA | TRBD2 | TRBJ2-1 | TRBV6-4 | CASSAASGGFEQFF | TGTGCCAGCAGTGCGGCTAGCGGGGGGTTTGAGCAGTTCTTC
NA | NA | TRBJ1-2 | TRBV28 | CASSPTQTLYGYTF | TGTGCCAGCAGCCCGACTCAGACTCTCTATGGCTACACCTTC
NA | NA | TRBJ2-7 | TRBV7-3 | CASSLGPGEVYEQYF | TGTGCCAGCAGCTTAGGGCCAGGGGAGGTCTACGAGCAGTACTTC
NA | TRBD2 | TRBJ2-5 | TRBV10-3 | CAISDGLAGEGQYF | TGTGCCATCAGTGATGGACTAGCGGGGGAGGGCCAGTACTTC
NA | NA | TRBJ2-1 | TRBV6-1 | CASIIDRSYNEQFF | TGTGCCAGCATCATAGACAGGTCCTACAATGAGCAGTTCTTC
NA | TRBD1 | TRBJ1-4 | TRBV14 | CASSQEMETGNEKLFF | TGTGCCAGCAGCCAAGAGATGGAGACAGGGAATGAAAAACTGTTTTTT
NA | NA | TRBJ1-2 | TRBV6-1 | CASSELQGSGYTF | TGTGCCAGCAGTGAGTTGCAGGGGTCCGGCTACACCTTC
NA | NA | TRBJ2-7 | TRBV6-5 | CASSANPRGVYEQYF | TGTGCCAGCAGTGCGAACCCCAGGGGGGTCTACGAGCAGTACTTC
NA | TRBD1 | TRBJ2-6 | TRBV28 | CASSRTGVGANVLTF | TGTGCCAGCAGCCGGACAGGGGTCGGGGCCAACGTCCTGACTTTC
NA | NA | TRBJ2-7 | TRBV11-2 | CASSLRTPGHEQYF | TGTGCCAGCAGCTTAAGGACACCCGGTCACGAGCAGTACTTC
NA | NA | TRBJ1-6 | TRBV18 | CASSPGGVSYNSPLHF | TGTGCCAGCTCACCAGGGGGGGTCTCCTATAATTCACCCCTCCACTTT
NA | TRBD2 | TRBJ2-1 | TRBV7-3 | CASSFSGGVFNEQFF | TGTGCCAGCAGCTTTAGCGGGGGGGTTTTTAATGAGCAGTTCTTC
NA | TRBD1 | TRBJ2-2 | TRBV7-2 | CASSLGGTGFTGELFF | TGTGCCAGCAGCTTGGGGGGGACAGGGTTCACCGGGGAGCTGTTTTTT
NA | NA | TRBJ2-7 | TRBV7-9 | CASSLAVYTSEQYF | TGTGCCAGCAGCTTAGCGGTTTATACCAGCGAGCAGTACTTC
NA | TRBD1 | TRBJ1-1 | TRBV19 | CASSMPGQQNTEAFF | TGTGCCAGTAGTATGCCGGGACAGCAAAACACTGAAGCTTTCTTT
once | NA | TRBJ2-1 | TRBV7-2 | CASSFGRELNEQFF | TGTGCCAGCAGCTTTGGCAGGGAACTCAATGAGCAGTTCTTC
NA | NA | TRBJ2-5 | TRBV20-1 | CSAREETQYF | TGCAGTGCTAGAGAAGAGACCCAGTACTTC
NA | TRBD1 | TRBJ1-4 | TRBV18 | CASSPPGTVNEKLFF | TGTGCCAGCTCACCACCCGGGACAGTGAATGAAAAACTGTTTTTT
NA | NA | TRBJ1-1 | TRBV28 | CASSLSQALNTEAFF | TGTGCCAGCAGTTTATCGCAGGCTTTGAACACTGAAGCTTTCTTT
NA | NA | TRBJ2-2 | TRBV7-3 | CASSTGNTGELFF | TGTGCCAGCAGCACGGGAAACACCGGGGAGCTGTTTTTT
few | NA | TRBJ1-6 | TRBV28 | CASSLWTGWRPLHF | TGTGCCAGCAGTTTATGGACGGGCTGGAGGCCCCTCCACTTT
NA | TRBD1 | TRBJ2-2 | TRBV23-1 | CASSRDRDPGELFF | TGCGCCAGCAGCCGGGACAGGGACCCCGGGGAGCTGTTTTTT
NA | NA | TRBJ1-3 | TRBV19 | CASRLSGNTIYF | TGTGCCAGTAGGCTCTCTGGAAACACCATATATTTT
NA | NA | TRBJ1-3 | TRBV5-6 | CASSLEGGGNTIYF | TGTGCCAGCAGCTTGGAGGGGGGCGGAAACACCATATATTTT
NA | NA | TRBJ1-5 | TRBV6-5 | CASSPDYSNQPQHF | TGTGCCAGCAGTCCCGACTACTCCAATCAGCCCCAGCATTTT
NA | NA | TRBJ2-3 | TRBV7-9 | CASSLGGGRLADTQYF | TGTGCCAGCAGCTTAGGAGGAGGGAGGCTTGCAGATACGCAGTATTTT
NA | NA | TRBJ1-2 | TRBV6-6 | CASSLGGRGYTF | TGTGCCAGCAGTTTAGGAGGGCGCGGCTACACCTTC
NA | NA | TRBJ1-1 | TRBV5-8 | CASSLDGAVLMNTEAFF | TGTGCCAGCAGCTTGGATGGGGCGGTTCTCATGAACACTGAAGCTTTCTTT
NA | NA | TRBJ2-1 | TRBV7-2 | CASSLDRESSYNEQFF | TGTGCCAGCAGCTTAGACAGGGAGAGCTCCTACAATGAGCAGTTCTTC
once | TRBD1 | TRBJ1-2 | TRBV4-3 | CASSQDPTGVYGYTF | TGCGCCAGCAGCCAAGATCCTACAGGGGTCTATGGCTACACCTTC
NA | TRBD1 | TRBJ1-2 | TRBV7-2 | CASSTHGQGVYGYTF | TGTGCCAGCAGCACCCATGGACAGGGTGTCTATGGCTACACCTTC